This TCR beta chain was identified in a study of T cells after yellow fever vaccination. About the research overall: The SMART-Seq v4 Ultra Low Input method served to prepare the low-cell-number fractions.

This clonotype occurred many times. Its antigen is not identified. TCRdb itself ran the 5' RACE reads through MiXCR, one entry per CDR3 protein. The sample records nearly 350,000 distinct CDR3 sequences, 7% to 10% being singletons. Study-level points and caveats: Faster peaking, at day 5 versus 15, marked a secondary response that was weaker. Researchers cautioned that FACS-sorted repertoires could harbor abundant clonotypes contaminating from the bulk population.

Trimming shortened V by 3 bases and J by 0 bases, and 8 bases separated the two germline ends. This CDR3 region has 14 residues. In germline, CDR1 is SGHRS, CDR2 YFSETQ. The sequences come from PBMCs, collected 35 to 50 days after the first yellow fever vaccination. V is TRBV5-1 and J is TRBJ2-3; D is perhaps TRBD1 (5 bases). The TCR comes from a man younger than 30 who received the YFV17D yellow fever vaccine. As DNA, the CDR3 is TGCGCCAGCAGCTCGACAGCAAGCACAGATACGCAGTATTTT. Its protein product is CASSSTASTDTQYF. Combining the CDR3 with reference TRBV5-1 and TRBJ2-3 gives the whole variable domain KAGVTQTPRYLIKTRGQQVTLSCSPISGHRSVSWYQQTPGQGLQFLFEYFSETQRNKGNFPGRFSGRQFSNSRSEMNVSTLELGDSALYLCASSSTASTDTQYFGPGTRLTVL.